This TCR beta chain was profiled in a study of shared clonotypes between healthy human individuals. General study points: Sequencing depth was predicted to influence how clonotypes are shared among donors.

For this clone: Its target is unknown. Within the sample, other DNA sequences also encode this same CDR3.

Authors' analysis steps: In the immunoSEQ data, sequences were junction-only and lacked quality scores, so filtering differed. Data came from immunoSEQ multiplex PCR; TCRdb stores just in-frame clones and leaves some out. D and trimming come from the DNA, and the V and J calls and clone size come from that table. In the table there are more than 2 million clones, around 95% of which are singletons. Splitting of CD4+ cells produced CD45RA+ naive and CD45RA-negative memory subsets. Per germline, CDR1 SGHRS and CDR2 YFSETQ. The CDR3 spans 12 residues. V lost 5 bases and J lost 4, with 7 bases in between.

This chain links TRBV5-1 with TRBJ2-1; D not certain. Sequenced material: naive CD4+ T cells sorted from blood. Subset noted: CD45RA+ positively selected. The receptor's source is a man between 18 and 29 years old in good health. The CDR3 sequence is CASSSTYNEQFF. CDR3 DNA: TGCGCCAGCAGTTCGACGTACAATGAGCAGTTCTTC.